One sample yielded the 21 T cell receptor beta chains listed below, sequenced in a study of cytomegalovirus exposure and HLA in healthy donors. In the PCR, 60 Vbeta and 13 Jbeta primers were used. This table comes from immunoSEQ multiplex PCR, and its TCRdb copy is limited to in-frame clones, with some not included. The table lists about 160,000 clones, 65% to 85% of them singletons, with 4.5% in the top ten. The sequenced material came from PBMCs. The receptors here all came from a woman aged 45-59 years in good health and CMV-seropositive.

This clone was recorded only once. The V call is TRBV9, the J call TRBJ1-2, with D perhaps matching TRBD1 (5 bases). This CDR3 spans 13 amino acids. CDR1 SGDLS and CDR2 YYNGEE come from the germline V gene. V was shortened by 2 bases and J by 4 bases, with 9 bases between the two germline ends. The CDR3 coding sequence is TGTGCCAGCAGCGTGGGGGGTCCCTATGGCTACACCTTC. It specifies CASSVGGPYGYTF. Drawing the rest from reference TRBV9 and TRBJ1-2, the complete variable domain is DSGVTQTPKHLITATGQRVTLRCSPRSGDLSVYWYQQSLDQGLQFLIQYYNGEERAKGNILERFSAQQFPDLHSELNLSSLELGDSALYFCASSVGGPYGYTFGSGTRLTVV.

This clone has more than one count but fewer than ten. The rearrangement uses TRBV7-9 and TRBJ1-6, with TRBD1 identical over 7 bases. The V gene's germline CDR1 is SEHNR and CDR2 FQNEAQ (reference sequence). This CDR3 spans 13 amino acids. J lost 5 bases, V lost 8 bases, and 3 bases had no gene match. CDR3 coding DNA: TGTGCCAGCGAAGGACAGGATAATTCACCCCTCCACTTT. Translation: CASEGQDNSPLHF. Supplemented by reference TRBV7-9 and TRBJ1-6, the full variable domain reads DTGVSQNPRHKITKRGQNVTFRCDPISEHNRLYWYRQTLGQGPEFLTYFQNEAQLEKSRLLSDRFSAERPKGSFSTLEIQRTEQGDSAMYLCASEGQDNSPLHFGNGTRLTVT.

This clone has more than one count but fewer than ten. J is TRBJ2-1 and V is TRBV7-2, with 11 bases identical to TRBD2. Looked up from germline, CDR1 is SGHTA and CDR2 is FQGNSA. After removal of 4 bases from V and 2 bases from J, the junction contained 4 bases not matched to a gene. This CDR3 contains 16 residues. Here the CDR3 DNA reads TGTGCCAGCAGCTATCTAGCGGGGGGCCCCTACAATGAGCAGTTCTTC. Its protein is CASSYLAGGPYNEQFF. Together with reference TRBV7-2 and TRBJ2-1, the CDR3 gives the full variable domain: GAGVSQSPSNKVTEKGKDVELRCDPISGHTALYWYRQSLGQGLEFLIYFQGNSAPDKSGLPSDRFSAERTGGSVSTLTIQRTQQEDSAVYLCASSYLAGGPYNEQFFGPGTRLTVL.

The chain has TRBV15 and TRBJ2-7; D gene unclear. Trimming left V 3 bases short and J 0 bases short, with 9 bases between. The CDR3 has 14 amino acids. The germline V gene has CDR1 LNHNV and CDR2 YYDKDF (reference sequence). CDR3: CATSSRVSSYEQYF. Written as DNA, the CDR3 is TGTGCCACCAGCAGCCGGGTTAGCTCCTACGAGCAGTACTTC.

V is TRBV5-6 and J is TRBJ1-5, with D hard to call. V gave up 0 bases and J gave up 0 bases, with 7 bases separating them. CDR1 is SGHDT, CDR2 YYEEEE, per germline. The CDR3 runs to 15 residues. The chain's CDR3 is CASSLGPYSNQPQHF. Here the CDR3 DNA reads TGTGCCAGCAGCTTGGGGCCGTATAGCAATCAGCCCCAGCATTTT.

The chain employs TRBV11-2 and TRBJ2-4; D is perhaps TRBD2 (6 bases). The CDR3 covers 13 residues. Germline V gene sequence: CDR1 SGHAT, CDR2 FQNNGV. V was pared by 1 base and J by 14 bases, with 15 bases between. The CDR3 coding sequence is TGTGCCAGCAGCTTAGGGTCCCGTTGGGAGGAGTACTTC. This sequence encodes CASSLGSRWEEYF.

The J gene is TRBJ2-1, the V gene TRBV7-2; tentative D call: TRBD1 (5 bases). This CDR3 has 16 residues. Per the germline V gene, CDR1 is SGHTA and CDR2 is FQGNSA. Trimming removed 5 bases at V and 2 bases at J, with 16 bases between. For the CDR3, the DNA is TGTGCCAGCAGCCCACCCGTGGGGCAGGCCTACAATGAGCAGTTCTTC. This translates into CASSPPVGQAYNEQFF. Looking up the rest from reference TRBV7-2 and TRBJ2-1 gives the full variable domain: GAGVSQSPSNKVTEKGKDVELRCDPISGHTALYWYRQSLGQGLEFLIYFQGNSAPDKSGLPSDRFSAERTGGSVSTLTIQRTQQEDSAVYLCASSPPVGQAYNEQFFGPGTRLTVL.

The rearrangement uses TRBV4-3 and TRBJ1-4; TRBD1 aligns across 7 bases. Germline CDR1 reads LGHNA; CDR2 reads YSLEER. The CDR3 has 15 amino acids. V shed 1 base and J 3 bases; nucleotides not matched to a gene: 2. CDR3 sequence (DNA): TGCGCCAGCAGCCAAGTTAGGGGGCCTAATGAAAAACTGTTTTTT. This gives the protein CASSQVRGPNEKLFF.

This sequence joins TRBV19 and TRBJ2-1; 9 bases map to TRBD2. The CDR3 has 15 amino acids. The junction had 6 bases not matched to a gene; V was cut back by 1 base and J by 8 bases. The V gene's germline CDR1 is LNHDA and CDR2 SQIVND (reference sequence). CDR3 sequence (DNA): TGTGCCAGTAGTATAGGCGGGAGGGCCCAGGATGAGCAGTTCTTC. This gives the protein CASSIGGRAQDEQFF.

This clone turned up a few times. V is TRBV28 and J is TRBJ2-5; maybe TRBD2 (6 bases). The CDR3 runs 14 residues. The germline V gene has CDR1 MDHEN and CDR2 SYDVKM. V lost 2 bases, J lost 2 bases, and 9 bases lay in between. The CDR3, as DNA: TGTGCCAGCAGTTTACTGGAGGGACAAGAGACCCAGTACTTC. Translated: CASSLLEGQETQYF.

CDR3 DNA sequence: TGTGCCAGCAGCCACGCGGGACAGGCATTGACTGAAGCTTTCTTT. It specifies CASSHAGQALTEAFF. This chain uses TRBV4-2 with TRBJ1-1, with TRBD1 matching over 8 bases. V lost 3 bases to trimming and J lost 5 bases; unmatched junction nucleotides: 8. Germline CDR1 LGHNA, CDR2 YNFKEQ. The CDR3 contains 15 residues.

CDR3 in amino acids: CASSSRGGLSGVGYNEQFF. The DNA for the CDR3 is TGTGCCAGCAGCTCCCGGGGGGGACTGTCAGGGGTGGGCTACAATGAGCAGTTCTTC. This sequence joins TRBV27 and TRBJ2-1; 8 nucleotides match TRBD2. Losses at the gene ends were 6 bases for V and 3 bases for J; bases not matched to a gene: 19. CDR1 is MNHEY and CDR2 is SMNVEV in the germline V gene (reference sequence). The CDR3 is made up of 19 amino acids.

The gene calls are TRBV5-1 and TRBJ1-1; the match to TRBD1 covers 10 bases. V shed 4 bases, J shed 4 bases, and the junction held 13 bases outside the gene matches. This CDR3 spans 17 amino acids. Germline values: CDR1 SGHRS, CDR2 YFSETQ. The CDR3 loop is CASSPILTGGYGTEAFF. The CDR3 DNA follows: TGCGCCAGCAGCCCAATCTTGACAGGGGGCTATGGCACTGAAGCTTTCTTT.

This clone was recorded only once. The chain couples TRBV5-1 to TRBJ1-4, with 8 positions matching TRBD1. Germline V CDR1 and CDR2: SGHRS, YFSETQ. The CDR3 sequence is 13 residues long. Germline trimming cut 5 bases from V and 11 bases from J; bases unmatched to any gene: 8. The chain's CDR3 is CASRTGQGPKLFF. The CDR3 nucleotides read TGCGCCAGCAGAACCGGACAGGGTCCCAAACTGTTTTTT.

The gene calls are TRBV28 and TRBJ1-2, with 8 positions matching TRBD1. After removal of 6 bases from V and 7 bases from J, the junction contained 7 bases not matched to a gene. Germline CDR1 is MDHEN and CDR2 is SYDVKM. This CDR3 is 13 amino acids long. CDR3 sequence reads: CASRMTGVGGYTF. The CDR3 nucleotides are TGTGCCAGCAGGATGACAGGGGTAGGTGGCTACACCTTC.

The gene calls are TRBV4-3 and TRBJ1-1, with no clear D. Deletions cut 2 bases from V and 5 bases from J, with 15 bases between. CDR3 length: 15 amino acids. Germline V CDR1 and CDR2: LGHNA, YSLEER. The CDR3 region has the DNA TGCGCCAGCAGCCAATCGCTGGGCAGTCAGACTGAAGCTTTCTTT. This encodes CASSQSLGSQTEAFF.

V and J are TRBV7-8 and TRBJ1-5; 10 bases align to TRBD1. This CDR3 spans 16 amino acids. V lost 4 bases to trimming and J lost 3 bases; unmatched junction nucleotides: 6. The germline gives CDR1 SGHVS, CDR2 FQNEAQ. CDR3 in DNA: TGTGCCAGCAGCTCGGACAGGGGGTTAGACAATCAGCCCCAGCATTTT. This sequence encodes CASSSDRGLDNQPQHF. The full variable domain, completed using reference TRBV7-8 and TRBJ1-5, is GAGVSQSPRYKVAKRGQDVALRCDPISGHVSLFWYQQALGQGPEFLTYFQNEAQLDKSGLPSDRFFAERPEGSVSTLKIQRTQQEDSAVYLCASSSDRGLDNQPQHFGDGTRLSIL.

The chain combines TRBV7-2 with TRBJ2-5, with 13 positions matching TRBD2. With 5 bases clipped from V and 4 bases from J, the junction kept 7 bases outside the gene matches. Germline loops: CDR1 SGHTA, CDR2 FQGNSA. CDR3 length equals 16 residues. CDR3 bases: TGTGCCAGCAGCCGTGGACTAGCGGGAGAGGGAGAGACCCAGTACTTC. This codes for CASSRGLAGEGETQYF.

The V gene is TRBV11-1, the J gene TRBJ2-7, with D possibly matching TRBD1 (5 bases). This CDR3 is 17 amino acids long. Looked up from germline, CDR1 is SGHAT and CDR2 is FQDESV (reference sequence). Deletions cut 7 bases from V and 3 bases from J, with 25 bases between. CDR3: CASTLRQGAQPIYEQYF. The CDR3 DNA sequence: TGTGCCAGCACCCTGCGCCAAGGGGCCCAACCCATCTACGAGCAGTACTTC.

The chain is built from TRBV10-3 and TRBJ2-1; 8 nucleotides align to TRBD2. Germline V gene lookup returns CDR1 ENHRY and CDR2 SYGVKD. The CDR3 length is 15 residues. V lost 4 bases and J lost 3; bases outside the gene matches: 5. The CDR3 protein is CAISGGRGDYNEQFF. CDR3 nucleotide sequence: TGTGCCATCAGTGGCGGGCGGGGGGACTACAATGAGCAGTTCTTC.

The chain has TRBV18 and TRBJ1-2; TRBD1 agrees at 9 bases. Germline V gene data show CDR1 as KGHSH and CDR2 as LQKENI. J lost 4 bases, V lost 3 bases, and 9 bases had no gene match. The CDR3 is 16 residues long. CDR3 sequence reads: CASSPRGGTGTYGYTF. CDR3 coding DNA: TGTGCCAGCTCACCGAGGGGCGGGACAGGGACCTATGGCTACACCTTC. Full variable domain (remainder filled in from reference TRBV18 and TRBJ1-2): NAGVMQNPRHLVRRRGQEARLRCSPMKGHSHVYWYRQLPEEGLKFMVYLQKENIIDESGMPKERFSAEFPKEGPSILRIQQVVRGDSAAYFCASSPRGGTGTYGYTFGSGTRLTVV.